The 10 T cell receptor beta chains below were found in one sample sequenced in a study of long-term antiretroviral therapy in people with HIV. Survey-level resolution applied to immunoSEQ assay v3.0. Only in-frame clones appear in the TCRdb table, and some are missing; sequencing was by immunoSEQ multiplex PCR. The data hold fewer than 30,000 clones, with around 96% observed a single time. The starting material was unsorted PBMCs, obtained 5.3 years after starting antiretroviral therapy. Every receptor here comes from a man aged 25 to 40 with HIV.

This chain joins TRBV5-1 and TRBJ1-1; 7 nucleotides align to TRBD1. The length of the CDR3 is 15 residues. The germline CDR1 and CDR2 sequences are SGHRS and YFSETQ. V dropped 4 bases and J dropped 0; count of bases not matched to a gene: 6. This CDR3 is CASSLRDSMNTEAFF. CDR3 sequence (DNA): TGCGCCAGCAGCCTCCGGGACAGCATGAACACTGAAGCTTTCTTT.

V gene TRBV19 combines with J gene TRBJ1-1; D gene uncertain. Per germline, CDR1 LNHDA and CDR2 SQIVND (reference sequence). Trimming removed 3 bases at V and 1 base at J, with 9 bases between. The CDR3 loop spans 14 amino acids. CDR3 region: CASSIGRSNTEAFF. The CDR3 DNA reads as TGTGCCAGTAGTATTGGCAGGTCGAACACTGAAGCTTTCTTT.

The gene calls are TRBV5-4 and TRBJ1-1; tentative D call: TRBD1 (5 bases). The CDR3 is 15 amino acids. Trimming cost V 0 bases and J 4 bases, with 13 bases left between them. Germline CDR1 SGHNT, CDR2 YYREEE (reference sequence). In DNA, the CDR3 is TGTGCCAGCAGCTTGGACAGGTACGGGGCCACTGAAGCTTTCTTT. It encodes CASSLDRYGATEAFF.

J is TRBJ1-4 and V is TRBV6-5; D unresolved. The germline V and J ends were trimmed by 5 bases and 7 bases, with 14 bases remaining between them. Germline CDR1 reads MNHEY; CDR2 reads SVGAGI. The CDR3 contains 14 residues. The CDR3 here is CASSAPRLGEKLFF. As DNA, the CDR3 is TGTGCCAGCAGTGCGCCGCGCCTGGGTGAAAAACTGTTTTTT.

CDR3 DNA sequence: TGCGCCAGCAGCTTGGGGCTTAGCAATCAGCCCCAGCATTTT. This gives the protein CASSLGLSNQPQHF. This chain links TRBV5-1 with TRBJ1-5; D call uncertain. The germline V gene has CDR1 SGHRS and CDR2 YFSETQ. The CDR3 length is 14 residues. Between the trimmed V and J ends, which lost 0 bases and 0 bases, there was a span of 4 bases.

The chain combines TRBV7-6 with TRBJ1-1; D remains ambiguous. The CDR3 extends over 13 amino acids. CDR1 SGHVS and CDR2 FNYEAQ come from the germline V gene. Trimming removed 1 base at V and 0 bases at J, with 3 bases between. CDR3 sequence reads: CASSLDLNTEAFF. Here the CDR3 DNA reads TGTGCCAGCAGCTTAGACCTGAACACTGAAGCTTTCTTT.

This chain links TRBV29-1 with TRBJ2-2; D is ambiguous. The CDR3 extends over 12 amino acids. Germline V lookup: CDR1 SQVTM, CDR2 ANQGSEA. V gave up 0 bases and J gave up 7 bases, with 6 bases separating them. The CDR3 here is CSVEDKVGELFF. The DNA for the CDR3 is TGCAGCGTTGAAGATAAGGTCGGGGAGCTGTTTTTT.

The CDR3 is CASSSAVNEQFF. The DNA for the CDR3 is TGTGCCAGCAGCTCTGCTGTAAATGAGCAGTTCTTC. The rearrangement uses TRBV5-6 and TRBJ2-1; no firm D call. Trimming took 3 bases from V and 7 from J, leaving 8 bases between them. The CDR3 sequence is 12 residues long. Germline V gene data show CDR1 as SGHDT and CDR2 as YYEEEE.

The V gene is TRBV6-4, the J gene TRBJ1-4; D possibly corresponds to TRBD1 (6 bases). The CDR3 totals 13 residues. Germline CDR1 and CDR2: MRHNA and SNTAGT. V lost 2 bases and J lost 5, with 6 bases in between. The CDR3 region is CASSDGTNEKLFF. Here the CDR3 DNA reads TGTGCCAGCAGTGACGGGACAAATGAAAAACTGTTTTTT.

The rearrangement uses TRBV15 and TRBJ1-2, with 7 bases that match TRBD1. V lost 1 base and J lost 8; bases outside the gene matches: 4. The CDR3 covers 13 residues. The germline gives CDR1 LNHNV, CDR2 YYDKDF (reference sequence). The CDR3 region is CATSRVEGAGYTF. As DNA, the CDR3 is TGTGCCACCAGCAGAGTAGAGGGGGCGGGCTACACCTTC. Supplemented by reference TRBV15 and TRBJ1-2, the full variable domain reads DAMVIQNPRYQVTQFGKPVTLSCSQTLNHNVMYWYQQKSSQAPKLLFHYYDKDFNNEADTPDNFQSRRPNTSFCFLDIRSPGLGDTAMYLCATSRVEGAGYTFGSGTRLTVV.